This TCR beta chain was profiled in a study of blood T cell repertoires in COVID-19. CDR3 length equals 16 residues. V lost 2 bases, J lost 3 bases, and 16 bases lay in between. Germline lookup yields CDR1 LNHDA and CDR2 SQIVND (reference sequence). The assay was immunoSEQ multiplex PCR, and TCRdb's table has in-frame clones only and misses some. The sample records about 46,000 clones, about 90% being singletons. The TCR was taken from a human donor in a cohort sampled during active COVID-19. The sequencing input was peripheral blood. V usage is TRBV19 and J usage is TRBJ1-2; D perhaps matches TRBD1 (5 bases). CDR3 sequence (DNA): TGTGCCAGTAGTATAACCCCGGGGGGGGTGGACTATGGCTACACCTTC. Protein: CASSITPGGVDYGYTF. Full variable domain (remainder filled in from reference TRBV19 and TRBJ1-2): DGGITQSPKYLFRKEGQNVTLSCEQNLNHDAMYWYRQDPGQGLRLIYYSQIVNDFQKGDIAEGYSVSREKKESFPLTVTSAQKNPTAFYLCASSITPGGVDYGYTFGSGTRLTVV.